This entry lists 29 T cell receptor beta chains sequenced from one sample in a study of shared clonotypes between healthy human individuals. Naive CD8 isolation took CD45RO-negative cells positively selected for CCR7 and excluded terminally differentiated effector memory CD45RA+ cells. Method: immunoSEQ multiplex PCR; TCRdb's copy keeps in-frame clones and lacks some. The table has roughly 570,000 clones, 95% to 98% seen once. Source material: naive CD8+ T cells sorted from blood. These receptors all stem from a man aged 25 to 40 in good health.

The genes are TRBV9 and TRBJ2-3; the D gene is possibly TRBD2 (5 bases). CDR3 size: 13 residues. Germline V gives CDR1 SGDLS, CDR2 YYNGEE. V lost 3 bases, J lost 6 bases, and 11 bases lay in between. The CDR3 bases are TGTGCCAGCAGCGCCCCGTCGGGGGATACGCAGTATTTT. Protein: CASSAPSGDTQYF.

The CDR3 coding sequence is TGTGCCAGCAGCGTTCGGGCGGACAGTTTTCATGGCTACACCTTC. Protein: CASSVRADSFHGYTF. The chain links TRBV9 to TRBJ1-2; the D gene is possibly TRBD1 (6 bases). Per germline, CDR1 SGDLS and CDR2 YYNGEE. V lost 2 bases to trimming and J lost 6 bases, with 17 bases between them. This CDR3 is 15 amino acids long.

The chain combines TRBV20-1 with TRBJ2-7, with D hard to call. Germline CDR1 reads DFQATT; CDR2 reads SNEGSKA (reference sequence). This CDR3 contains 10 residues. V was cut by 5 bases and J by 3 bases, with 5 bases left in between. The CDR3 coding sequence is TGCAGTGCTCAGGACTACGAGCAGTACTTC. Its translation is CSAQDYEQYF.

The CDR3 DNA sequence: TGCGCCAGCAGCCAAGTACAGGGGCTGGAGACCCAGTACTTC. It encodes CASSQVQGLETQYF. The chain carries TRBV4-1 and TRBJ2-5; 7 nucleotides agree with TRBD1. Germline V gene data show CDR1 as MGHRA and CDR2 as YSYEKL. There are 14 residues in the CDR3. The V and J ends lost 1 base and 5 bases, in that order; junction bases with no gene match: 4.

V gene TRBV6-1 combines with J gene TRBJ2-2; possible D gene TRBD2, 6 bases. CDR1 is MNHNS, CDR2 SASEGT, per germline. The CDR3 totals 16 residues. V lost 1 base to trimming and J lost 1 base, with 10 bases between them. The CDR3 DNA follows: TGTGCCAGCAGTGAAGGTCCTAGCGTGAACACCGGGGAGCTGTTTTTT. Amino acid sequence: CASSEGPSVNTGELFF.

The chain carries TRBV6-1 and TRBJ2-7; D is possibly TRBD1 (6 bases). Trimming stripped 6 bases from V and 0 bases from J, with 12 bases between. The germline gives CDR1 MNHNS, CDR2 SASEGT. This CDR3 spans 14 amino acids. For the CDR3, the DNA is TGTGCCAGCAGGGTCAGGACAGCCTCCTACGAGCAGTACTTC. Translating it yields CASRVRTASYEQYF.

The chain couples TRBV19 to TRBJ1-5; unclear D gene. The CDR3 is 15 residues long. Germline CDR1 is LNHDA and CDR2 is SQIVND (reference sequence). V dropped 7 bases and J dropped 9 bases, with 22 bases sitting between them. The DNA of the CDR3 is TGTGCCAGTACCTATGCAATATTTGGGCGCCGGCCCCAGCATTTT. This encodes CASTYAIFGRRPQHF.

The chain links TRBV6-5 to TRBJ2-7; possible D gene TRBD2, 6 bases. Germline V gene sequence: CDR1 MNHEY, CDR2 SVGAGI. This CDR3 is built from 16 residues. Trimming stripped 0 bases from V and 1 base from J, with 13 bases between. The CDR3 coding sequence is TGTGCCAGCAGTTACTCGGAGGACTATTTATCCTACGAGCAGTACTTC. It encodes CASSYSEDYLSYEQYF.

The CDR3 DNA is TGTGCCAGCAGTTACTTTGGTAACACTGAAGCTTTCTTT. Its translation is CASSYFGNTEAFF. The gene calls are TRBV6-5 and TRBJ1-1; no firm D call. V shed 1 base and J shed 2 bases, with 5 bases lying between them. Germline CDR1 and CDR2: MNHEY and SVGAGI. The CDR3 has 13 residues.

The chain is built from TRBV4-1 and TRBJ2-7, with 11 positions matching TRBD1. J was trimmed by 0 bases and V by 3 bases; bases with no gene match: 4. Germline assignment: CDR1 MGHRA and CDR2 YSYEKL. The CDR3 has 16 residues. CDR3 nucleotide sequence: TGCGCCAGCAGCCAGGGACAGGGGGTTTACTCCTACGAGCAGTACTTC. Translation gives CASSQGQGVYSYEQYF.

The genes are TRBV27 and TRBJ1-1; D gene unclear. Germline V gives CDR1 MNHEY, CDR2 SMNVEV (reference sequence). V was trimmed by 3 bases and J by 2 bases, leaving 4 bases between them. This CDR3 contains 12 residues. In nucleotides, the CDR3 is TGTGCCAGCAGTTTGGGTAACACTGAAGCTTTCTTT. Translated: CASSLGNTEAFF.

This clone was picked up one time. At the DNA level, this CDR3 is encoded by other sequences in the same sample as well. This rearrangement joins TRBV6-5 to TRBJ2-7; the D is unclear. There are 13 residues in the CDR3. Trimming took off 0 bases at V and 3 bases at J, with 6 bases between the two ends. CDR1 MNHEY and CDR2 SVGAGI come from the germline V gene. CDR3 amino acids: CASSYSVGYEQYF. The CDR3 DNA reads as TGTGCCAGCAGTTACTCTGTGGGCTACGAGCAGTACTTC.

DNA of the CDR3: TGCGCCAGCAGCTTATATACAGGGGACGAGCAGTACTTC. Its protein is CASSLYTGDEQYF. The gene calls are TRBV5-1 and TRBJ2-7, with 7 nucleotides matching TRBD1. The germline V gene has CDR1 SGHRS and CDR2 YFSETQ. The V gene end was trimmed by 2 bases and the J gene end by 5 bases; junction bases not matched to a gene: 4. The CDR3 length is 13 residues.

This chain joins TRBV28 and TRBJ1-2, with TRBD1 identical over 9 bases. This CDR3 comprises 16 residues. V dropped 0 bases and J dropped 1; count of bases not matched to a gene: 3. CDR1 is MDHEN and CDR2 is SYDVKM in the germline V gene. This CDR3 is CASSLWGTGSNYGYTF. The DNA for the CDR3 is TGTGCCAGCAGTTTATGGGGGACAGGGAGTAACTATGGCTACACCTTC.

The chain links TRBV2 to TRBJ1-1; D is perhaps TRBD1 (5 bases). The CDR3 is made up of 14 amino acids. CDR1 SNHLY and CDR2 FYNNEI come from the germline V gene. Trimming pared 2 bases from V and 1 base from J, leaving 8 bases between. CDR3 nucleotide sequence: TGTGCCAGCAGTGAACGAGGGGAGAACACTGAAGCTTTCTTT. This codes for CASSERGENTEAFF.

This sequence joins TRBV7-9 and TRBJ2-3; 11 bases agree with TRBD1. Germline values: CDR1 SEHNR, CDR2 FQNEAQ (reference sequence). V trimming: 5 bases; J trimming: 4 bases; junction bases outside the gene matches: 2. The CDR3 has 14 amino acids. CDR3 sequence (DNA): TGTGCCAGCAGCCGGACAGGGGGCGCAGATACGCAGTATTTT. It yields the protein CASSRTGGADTQYF.

This chain connects TRBV5-1 to TRBJ2-7, with D perhaps TRBD2 (5 bases). Looked up from germline, CDR1 is SGHRS and CDR2 is YFSETQ. There are 13 residues in the CDR3. V lost 1 base and J lost 7, with 12 bases in between. This chain's CDR3 is CASSLRSGKEQYF. As DNA, the CDR3 is TGCGCCAGCAGCTTGCGGTCGGGGAAGGAGCAGTACTTC.

V gene TRBV7-8 combines with J gene TRBJ2-1, with TRBD2 matching 11 bases. The CDR3 totals 15 residues. Germline CDR1 SGHVS, CDR2 FQNEAQ. With V trimmed by 8 bases and J by 2 bases, 5 bases remained unmatched. CDR3 sequence (DNA): TGTGCCAGCGTACTGGGACTAGCGGCCTACAATGAGCAGTTCTTC. Translating gives CASVLGLAAYNEQFF.

V gene TRBV5-1 combines with J gene TRBJ2-2; 9 nucleotides line up with TRBD1. The CDR3 length is 14 residues. CDR1 and CDR2 from the germline V gene are SGHRS and YFSETQ. V shed 4 bases and J 10 bases; nucleotides not matched to a gene: 8. CDR3 region: CASSPTGGVPELFF. In nucleotides, the CDR3 is TGCGCCAGCAGCCCAACAGGGGGCGTTCCGGAGCTGTTTTTT.

This chain links TRBV7-3 with TRBJ2-3; 10 bases align to TRBD1. CDR3 length: 15 residues. V was pared by 6 bases and J by 5 bases, with 8 bases of the junction left unmatched. The germline gives CDR1 SGHTA, CDR2 FQGTGA. The CDR3 protein is CASSSGTGEQDTQYF. CDR3 DNA sequence: TGTGCCAGCAGTTCCGGGACAGGGGAACAAGATACGCAGTATTTT.

This chain connects TRBV2 to TRBJ1-3, with unresolved D. Germline CDR1 reads SNHLY; CDR2 reads FYNNEI. Trimming left V 2 bases short and J 0 bases short, with 11 bases between. CDR3 length equals 16 residues. CDR3 amino acids: CASSERVRFSGNTIYF. In DNA form, the CDR3 reads TGTGCCAGCAGTGAAAGGGTTAGGTTCTCTGGAAACACCATATATTTT.

The rearrangement uses TRBV14 and TRBJ1-3; a possible D gene is TRBD1 (6 bases). Germline lookup yields CDR1 SGHDN and CDR2 FVKESK. The CDR3 is 18 residues long. V was cut by 4 bases and J by 1 base, with 20 bases left in between. The chain's CDR3 is CASSPSTLRRGSGNTIYF. The CDR3 DNA follows: TGTGCCAGCAGCCCGAGCACCCTACGCAGGGGATCTGGAAACACCATATATTTT.

For this clone: At one boundary the junction diverges from the germline segment, which might be a read error. The V call is TRBV7-7, the J call TRBJ2-3; 7 positions match TRBD2. This CDR3 has 15 residues. Germline-derived CDR1 and CDR2 are SSHAT and FNYEAQ (reference sequence). The CDR3 is CASSWRSGKLDTQYF. The CDR3 DNA sequence: TGTGCTAGCAGCTGGCGCAGCGGGAAGTTGGATACGCAGTATTTT. The variable domain in full, with the rest retrieved from reference TRBV7-7 and TRBJ2-3, is GAGVSQSPRYKVTKRGQDVTLRCDPISSHATLYWYQQALGQGPEFLTYFNYEAQPDKSGLPSDRFSAERPEGSISTLTIQRTEQRDSAMYRCASSWRSGKLDTQYFGPGTRLTVL.

V is TRBV7-8 and J is TRBJ2-7; TRBD2 matches 11 bases. The CDR3 contains 17 residues. The germline gives CDR1 SGHVS, CDR2 FQNEAQ. J was trimmed by 7 bases and V by 2 bases; bases with no gene match: 13. The CDR3 loop is CASSLRASGRSAGEQYF. As DNA, the CDR3 is TGTGCCAGCAGCTTAAGGGCTAGCGGGAGGTCCGCGGGGGAGCAGTACTTC.

The chain couples TRBV7-8 to TRBJ1-1; 7 bases match TRBD1. Germline V CDR1 and CDR2: SGHVS, FQNEAQ. The J segment lost 4 bases and the V segment lost 8 bases, leaving 13 bases of the junction unmatched. This CDR3 has 15 amino acids. The DNA of the CDR3 is TGTGCCAGCCTACAGGGGATAGTATTCGGCACTGAAGCTTTCTTT. This encodes CASLQGIVFGTEAFF.

As DNA, the CDR3 is TGTGCCAGCAGCCCGGATTTTGAGTTTACCCTTGTGAATGAGCAGTTCTTC. This codes for CASSPDFEFTLVNEQFF. The chain is built from TRBV5-4 and TRBJ2-1; D remains unclear. Trimming cost V 4 bases and J 7 bases, with 24 bases left between them. The CDR3 consists of 17 residues. Germline-derived CDR1 and CDR2 are SGHNT and YYREEE (reference sequence).

The chain carries TRBV7-8 and TRBJ2-1; D remains unclear. In germline, CDR1 is SGHVS, CDR2 FQNEAQ. V was pared by 2 bases and J by 0 bases, with 8 bases between. The CDR3 contains 15 residues. CDR3 coding DNA: TGTGCCAGCAGCTTAATTTGGAGCTCCTACAATGAGCAGTTCTTC. Translating it yields CASSLIWSSYNEQFF.

The J gene is TRBJ2-1, the V gene TRBV4-1, with 12 positions matching TRBD2. This CDR3 spans 17 amino acids. Germline values: CDR1 MGHRA, CDR2 YSYEKL. Unmatched junction bases numbered 2, after V lost 0 bases and J lost 2 bases. The CDR3 loop is CASSQELAGGPYNEQFF. DNA of the CDR3: TGCGCCAGCAGCCAAGAACTAGCGGGAGGCCCCTACAATGAGCAGTTCTTC.

This sequence joins TRBV2 and TRBJ2-1, with a tentative D call TRBD2 (5 bases). The CDR3 sequence is 13 residues long. CDR1 is SNHLY, CDR2 FYNNEI, per germline. Deletions cut 6 bases from V and 6 bases from J, with 12 bases between. The CDR3: CASSETIGNEQFF. The DNA of the CDR3 is TGTGCCAGCAGCGAGACTATAGGCAATGAGCAGTTCTTC.